This T cell receptor (beta chain) stems from a study of T-cell reconstitution after alpha-beta-depleted transplantation in children. Whole-study results and caveats: Newly generated T cells supplied most T-cell counts and diversity one year post-transplant. Recipient T cells and thymic progenitors that survived were the source of the high TCRbeta diversity seen at day 60 in some patients. Approximately two months post-transplant, alpha-beta T cells reportedly originated from several hundred expanded graft clones.

A TCRbeta library incorporating unique molecular identifiers was prepared. Each CDR3 protein is one row after TCRdb ran MiXCR on the PCR reads. The table lists some 300,000 distinct CDR3 sequences, roughly 7.8% of them singletons, with around 10% in the top ten. Losses at the gene ends were 9 bases for V and 6 bases for J; bases not matched to a gene: 1. CDR1 ENHRY and CDR2 SYGVKD come from the germline V gene. This CDR3 has 12 amino acids. This clonotype was picked up many times. Its specificity is unknown. The origin of this receptor is a female patient aged 2-10 years who had a stem cell transplant for Fanconi anemia, so the T cells may come from the graft donor. The sequencing here drew on peripheral blood, taken 360 days after TCRalphabeta/CD19-depleted stem cell transplant. V gene TRBV10-3 combines with J gene TRBJ1-6; 8 positions match TRBD1. For the CDR3, the DNA is TGTGCCATAGGACAGGGTAATTCACCCCTCCACTTT. It specifies CAIGQGNSPLHF.